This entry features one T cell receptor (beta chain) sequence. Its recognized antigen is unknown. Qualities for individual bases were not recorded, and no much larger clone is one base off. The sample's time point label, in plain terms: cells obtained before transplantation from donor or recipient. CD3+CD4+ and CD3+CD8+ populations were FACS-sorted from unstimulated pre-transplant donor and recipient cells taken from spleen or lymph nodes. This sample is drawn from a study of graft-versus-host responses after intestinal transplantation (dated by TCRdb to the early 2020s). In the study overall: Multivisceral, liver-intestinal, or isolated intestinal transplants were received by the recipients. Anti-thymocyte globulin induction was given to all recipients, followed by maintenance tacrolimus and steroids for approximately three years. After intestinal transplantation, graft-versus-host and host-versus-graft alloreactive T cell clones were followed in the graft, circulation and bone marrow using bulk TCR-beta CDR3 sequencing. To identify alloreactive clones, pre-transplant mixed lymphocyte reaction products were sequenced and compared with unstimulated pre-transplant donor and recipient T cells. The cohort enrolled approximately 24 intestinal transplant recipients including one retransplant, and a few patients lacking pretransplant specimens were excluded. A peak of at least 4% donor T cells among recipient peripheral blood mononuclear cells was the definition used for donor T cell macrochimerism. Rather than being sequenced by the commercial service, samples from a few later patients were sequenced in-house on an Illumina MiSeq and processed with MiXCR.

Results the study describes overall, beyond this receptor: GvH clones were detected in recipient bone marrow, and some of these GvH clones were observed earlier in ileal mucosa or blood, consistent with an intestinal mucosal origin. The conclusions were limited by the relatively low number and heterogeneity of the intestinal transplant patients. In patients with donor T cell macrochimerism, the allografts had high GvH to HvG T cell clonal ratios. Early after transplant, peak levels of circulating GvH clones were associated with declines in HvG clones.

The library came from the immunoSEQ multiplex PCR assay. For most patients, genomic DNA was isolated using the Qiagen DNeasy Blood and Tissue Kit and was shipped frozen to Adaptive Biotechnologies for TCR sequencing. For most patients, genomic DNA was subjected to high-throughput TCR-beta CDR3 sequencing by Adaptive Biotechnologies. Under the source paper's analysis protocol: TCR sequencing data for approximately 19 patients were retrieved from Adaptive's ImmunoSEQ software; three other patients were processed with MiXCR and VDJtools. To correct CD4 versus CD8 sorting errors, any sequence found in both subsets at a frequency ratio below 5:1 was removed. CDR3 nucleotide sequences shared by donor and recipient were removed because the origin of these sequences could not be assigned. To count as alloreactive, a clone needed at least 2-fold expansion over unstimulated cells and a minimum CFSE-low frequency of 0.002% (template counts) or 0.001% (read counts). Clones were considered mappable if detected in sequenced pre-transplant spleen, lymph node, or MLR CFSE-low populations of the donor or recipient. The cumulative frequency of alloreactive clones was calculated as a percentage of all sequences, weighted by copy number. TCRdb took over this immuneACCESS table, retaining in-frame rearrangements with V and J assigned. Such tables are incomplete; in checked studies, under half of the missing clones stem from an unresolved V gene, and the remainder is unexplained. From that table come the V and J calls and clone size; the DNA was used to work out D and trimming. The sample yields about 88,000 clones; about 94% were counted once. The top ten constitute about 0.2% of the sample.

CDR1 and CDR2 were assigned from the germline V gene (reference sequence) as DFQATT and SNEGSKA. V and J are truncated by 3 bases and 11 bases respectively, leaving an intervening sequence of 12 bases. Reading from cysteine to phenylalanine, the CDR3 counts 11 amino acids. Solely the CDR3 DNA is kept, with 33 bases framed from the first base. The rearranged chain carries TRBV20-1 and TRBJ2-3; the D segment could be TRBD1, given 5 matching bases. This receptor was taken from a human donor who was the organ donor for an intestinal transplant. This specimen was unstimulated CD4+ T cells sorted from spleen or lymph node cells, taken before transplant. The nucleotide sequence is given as TGCAGTGCTAGGGACATCGTGAGGCAGTATTTT. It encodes CSARDIVRQYF.